The TCR beta chain described here comes from a study of beta chain features in type 1 diabetes (dated by TCRdb to 2016 to 2018). Regarding the research as a whole: No differences in mean age, gender distribution, total cell number or subset yield were found between patients and healthy donors. A total of roughly 100 million sorted cells were examined across all samples, and a strong correlation was observed between cell number per subset and RNA yield. The study compared TCRB repertoires of sorted circulating CD4+ T cell subsets between recently diagnosed type 1 diabetes patients and matched healthy donors. Whereas all 30 or so donors provided naive and central memory subsets, regulatory and stem cell-like memory subsets were isolated from just 8 patients and roughly eight healthy donors.

The full study reports these points: A moderate but significant shortening of TCRB CDR3 length was observed in type 1 diabetes patients in all four CD4+ subsets. Shorter templates might be favored by PCR, yet because patient and control samples were amplified and corrected together, any such skew would affect both groups equally. Because cDNA rather than genomic DNA was sequenced, highly expressing activated cells could have been over-represented, although no difference in activation and CD3 levels was found between groups. Because the HLA sub-analyses included only small numbers of individuals, any influence of HLA type on TCRB rearrangement was left unresolved. Patients with type 1 diabetes made fewer insertions and deleted more nucleotides at VDJ recombination sites, implying thymic rearrangement abnormalities. Naive, central memory and regulatory TCRB repertoires appeared to be more similar among patients than among healthy donors.

Each donor gave one peripheral blood draw, roughly 0.12 L on average, collected into heparinised tubes. A BD FACSAria II was used to sort naive, central memory, regulatory and stem cell-like memory CD4+ T cells with a panel that included CD45RO, CCR7, CD25, CD127, CD95 and CD27. All sorted populations exceeded 95% purity. PBMCs were isolated immediately by Lymphoprep density gradient centrifugation and stained directly without culture. So that batch effects would be minimized, each experiment stained and sorted samples in pairs, pairing one healthy donor with one patient. The entire amount of isolated RNA was reverse transcribed using the High Capacity cDNA Reverse Transcription Kit, so the sequenced TCRB transcripts were expressed ones. Naive, central memory and regulatory T cell samples underwent deep immunoSEQ sequencing, averaging approximately 3.3 million total reads per sample. After sorted cells were lysed in RLT buffer, RNA was extracted with DNase-treated RNeasy Micro or Mini kits, with the choice depending on cell number. To prevent cross-contamination, each cell subset was processed individually, whereas patient and healthy donor samples were processed jointly. The immunoSEQ multiplex PCR was used to amplify TCRB sequences from cDNA, generating 87-bp fragments that spanned the CDR3 region. Sequencing of the amplicons was performed on the Illumina HiSeq platform. Regarding the original processing steps: PCR bias was corrected computationally using synthetic template baselines, and reads within Hamming distance 2 were collapsed, with unmergeable singletons discarded. Reads were aligned against IMGT to assign V, D and J genes, CDR3 length and insertions or deletions at six rearrangement sites. Within each subset, clonotype counts were normalized to sorted cell number, and only after that were true diversity and Gini coefficients computed with the tcR R package. The overlap coefficient, calculated on TCRB nucleotide sequences, was used to measure repertoire sharing. Sourced from immuneACCESS, this table was stored by TCRdb with only in-frame sequences that have V and J called. A share of the clones is absent; for the studies checked, an unresolved V gene accounts for under half, and the remainder has no known explanation. Clone size and V and J calls were adopted from that table, with D and trimming inferred from the DNA. The sample table contains 300,000 to 400,000 clones; only one count was recorded for approximately 8% of them. Around 0.44% of the sample rests with the top ten.

The cysteine opens and the phenylalanine closes a CDR3 of 12 amino acids. The read is trimmed to its CDR3 DNA, 36 bases read in frame from base 1. Between the V and J ends, shortened by 5 bases and 0 bases respectively, the junction contains 5 bases. CDR1 and CDR2, per the germline V gene, are SGHTA and FQGNSA. This clone was counted a few times. Its antigen is not yet known. Nothing much larger sits one base from this clone, and base qualities are not available. Sequencing was done on a sample of central memory CD4+ T cells from blood. The chain couples TRBV7-2 to TRBJ2-7, with the D gene not clear enough to name. The TCR sequence derives from a woman between 18 and 29 years old in good health. The CDR3 region: CASSPHSYEQYF. The nucleotide sequence reads TGTGCCAGCAGCCCCCACTCCTACGAGCAGTACTTC.